What follows are 21 T cell receptor beta chains derived from one specimen sequenced in a study of shared clonotypes between healthy human individuals. The naive CD8 population came from CD45RO-negative cells selected for CCR7, without terminally differentiated effector memory CD45RA+ cells. Method: immunoSEQ multiplex PCR; TCRdb's copy keeps in-frame clones and lacks some. Of some 580,000 clones listed, 95% to 98% are singletons. Input material: naive CD8+ T cells sorted from blood. The source is a man aged 25 to 40 in good health.

This rearrangement joins TRBV11-1 to TRBJ2-7, with 11 nucleotides matching TRBD2. V shed 4 bases, J shed 6 bases, and the junction held 8 bases outside the gene matches. Germline V gene data show CDR1 as SGHAT and CDR2 as FQDESV (reference sequence). CDR3 length: 15 residues. This CDR3 is CASSSPTSGIGEQYF. The CDR3 DNA follows: TGTGCCAGCAGCTCCCCGACTAGCGGGATTGGCGAGCAGTACTTC.

CDR3 residues: CASSFRGGSQETQYF. For the CDR3, the DNA is TGTGCCAGCAGCTTCAGGGGCGGGAGCCAAGAGACCCAGTACTTC. The chain uses TRBV7-2 and TRBJ2-5; TRBD2 might be the D (7 bases). This CDR3 comprises 15 residues. Trimming took 3 bases from V and 1 from J, leaving 12 bases between them. CDR1 and CDR2 from the germline V gene are SGHTA and FQGNSA.

The chain recombines TRBV4-1 with TRBJ2-3; TRBD1 agrees at 7 bases. V trimming: 3 bases; J trimming: 2 bases; junction bases outside the gene matches: 8. The CDR3 totals 16 residues. The germline gives CDR1 MGHRA, CDR2 YSYEKL. DNA of the CDR3: TGCGCCAGCAGCCAGGCCACCGGGACAGCCACAGATACGCAGTATTTT. Its protein product is CASSQATGTATDTQYF.

CDR3 loop: CASGWEQFF. DNA of the CDR3: TGCGCCAGTGGGTGGGAGCAGTTCTTC. The V and J genes are TRBV5-1 and TRBJ2-1; D is unclear. From germline, CDR1 is SGHRS and CDR2 YFSETQ. Trimming stripped 8 bases from V and 10 bases from J, with 7 bases between. This CDR3 is 9 amino acids long.

This chain joins TRBV14 and TRBJ2-7, with TRBD2 matching over 9 bases. Unmatched junction bases numbered 18, after V lost 2 bases and J lost 4 bases. The CDR3 sequence is 19 residues long. Germline V gene lookup returns CDR1 SGHDN and CDR2 FVKESK. The CDR3, as DNA: TGTGCCAGCAGCCAAACAATCCCTGTTCCGGGACTAGCAGAATACGAGCAGTACTTC. It yields the protein CASSQTIPVPGLAEYEQYF.

The chain recombines TRBV28 with TRBJ2-7; D not certain. Per the germline V gene, CDR1 is MDHEN and CDR2 is SYDVKM. The CDR3 spans 16 residues. Between the trimmed V and J ends, which lost 2 bases and 2 bases, there was a span of 16 bases. The CDR3 spells CASSLVFDKGTYEQYF. For the CDR3, the DNA is TGTGCCAGCAGTTTAGTCTTCGATAAAGGGACCTACGAGCAGTACTTC.

The chain recombines TRBV11-2 with TRBJ1-1, with D possibly being TRBD1 (6 bases). V dropped 5 bases and J dropped 4 bases, with 8 bases sitting between them. Germline V gene sequence: CDR1 SGHAT, CDR2 FQNNGV. The CDR3 runs 12 residues. As DNA, the CDR3 is TGTGCCAGCAGCGGAGGGGGCACTGAAGCTTTCTTT. It codes for CASSGGGTEAFF.

The V gene is TRBV5-1, the J gene TRBJ2-7; 7 bases agree with TRBD1. With 3 bases clipped from V and 0 bases from J, the junction kept 9 bases outside the gene matches. Germline CDR1 reads SGHRS; CDR2 reads YFSETQ. The CDR3 is made up of 16 amino acids. DNA of the CDR3: TGCGCCAGCAGCTGGACCTCCCGGGACAGCTCCTACGAGCAGTACTTC. Translating it yields CASSWTSRDSSYEQYF.

The gene calls are TRBV7-9 and TRBJ2-1; D is possibly TRBD2 (5 bases). The CDR3 is 14 residues long. With 3 bases removed from V and 7 bases from J, the gap between germline ends came to 13 bases. Per germline, CDR1 SEHNR and CDR2 FQNEAQ (reference sequence). CDR3 bases: TGTGCCAGCAGCTTTCCGGGGTTGGGGAATGAGCAGTTCTTC. This translates into CASSFPGLGNEQFF.

The genes are TRBV2 and TRBJ2-7; TRBD2 matches 8 bases. The CDR3 contains 15 residues. Germline CDR1 SNHLY, CDR2 FYNNEI. V lost 6 bases and J lost 6; bases outside the gene matches: 13. The CDR3 nucleotides read TGTGCCAGCAGCGCCACTAGCGGCGGGCCTGGCGAGCAGTACTTC. Its translation is CASSATSGGPGEQYF.

The chain links TRBV5-6 to TRBJ2-7; D is unresolved. CDR3 length: 16 amino acids. CDR1 and CDR2 (germline): SGHDT, YYEEEE. Trimming removed 6 bases at V and 4 bases at J, with 23 bases between. The DNA for the CDR3 is TGTGCCAGCACTCCGAGGACGGCCTGGGCGGATTACGAGCAGTACTTC. This codes for CASTPRTAWADYEQYF.

The chain joins TRBV7-9 to TRBJ2-5; 10 bases match TRBD2. The CDR3 has 18 amino acids. V lost 7 bases, J lost 2 bases, and 16 bases stayed unmatched. Per germline, CDR1 SEHNR and CDR2 FQNEAQ (reference sequence). The DNA for the CDR3 is TGTGCCAGCACCCAGCTCCAGACGGTAGCGGGAGGACAAGAGACCCAGTACTTC. Protein: CASTQLQTVAGGQETQYF.

The chain combines TRBV5-4 with TRBJ2-7; 10 bases match TRBD2. This CDR3 is built from 15 residues. Germline CDR1 reads SGHNT; CDR2 reads YYREEE (reference sequence). With 3 bases clipped from V and 2 bases from J, the junction kept 5 bases outside the gene matches. The CDR3 DNA follows: TGTGCCAGCAGCTCCGTAGCGGGAGGAACCTACGAGCAGTACTTC. Translation: CASSSVAGGTYEQYF.

The chain carries TRBV28 and TRBJ1-2, with TRBD1 matching over 9 bases. J lost 4 bases, V lost 3 bases, and 6 bases had no gene match. The germline V gene has CDR1 MDHEN and CDR2 SYDVKM. This CDR3 contains 15 residues. The CDR3 DNA reads as TGTGCCAGCAGTTTTGGGACAGGGCTTTTCTATGGCTACACCTTC. It encodes CASSFGTGLFYGYTF.

With regard to this clone: One junction end disagrees with the germline gene, perhaps due to a read error. The chain has TRBV14 and TRBJ2-7; D could derive from TRBD1 or TRBD2 (6 bases each). This CDR3 contains 16 residues. CDR1 and CDR2 from the germline V gene are SGHDN and FVKESK. The CDR3 protein is CASSQEGGLGRFEQCF. The CDR3 DNA reads as TGTGCCAGCAGCCAAGAAGGGGGACTGGGCCGTTTCGAGCAGTGCTTC.

The chain has TRBV19 and TRBJ1-5; D might be TRBD1 (5 bases). V lost 3 bases, J lost 3 bases, and 12 bases lay in between. Germline CDR1 LNHDA, CDR2 SQIVND (reference sequence). This CDR3 comprises 15 residues. CDR3 DNA: TGTGCCAGTAGTATTAAGGGGAGGGTCAATCAGCCCCAGCATTTT. Its protein product is CASSIKGRVNQPQHF.

This rearrangement joins TRBV18 to TRBJ1-1; tentatively, D is TRBD1 (6 bases). The ends were cut back, 2 bases at V and 6 bases at J, with 10 bases in the middle. The CDR3 runs 13 residues. Germline V CDR1 and CDR2: KGHSH, LQKENI. The CDR3 DNA follows: TGTGCCAGCTCACCAGAGGGGGAGCCTGAAGCTTTCTTT. Encoded protein: CASSPEGEPEAFF.

The rearrangement uses TRBV27 and TRBJ2-1, with 8 bases fitting TRBD2. V gave up 0 bases and J gave up 0 bases; unmatched junction bases: 4. The CDR3 consists of 17 residues. The germline V gene encodes CDR1 MNHEY and CDR2 SMNVEV (reference sequence). As DNA, the CDR3 is TGTGCCAGCAGTTTATCGTTGCGGGAGGCCTCCTACAATGAGCAGTTCTTC. Protein product: CASSLSLREASYNEQFF.

With regard to this clone: The sample contains more than one DNA sequence encoding this CDR3. The V call is TRBV27, the J call TRBJ2-7, with no clear D. Trimming removed 4 bases from V and 0 bases from J, with 10 bases in between. CDR3 length: 14 residues. Germline lookup yields CDR1 MNHEY and CDR2 SMNVEV (reference sequence). This CDR3 is CASSSGRSSYEQYF. The CDR3 DNA reads as TGTGCCAGCAGTTCCGGCAGGAGCTCCTACGAGCAGTACTTC.

This chain uses TRBV4-1 with TRBJ1-4; perhaps TRBD1 as D (5 bases). The CDR3 sequence is 14 residues long. CDR1 is MGHRA and CDR2 is YSYEKL in the germline V gene. With 5 bases removed from V and 4 bases from J, the gap between germline ends came to 11 bases. CDR3 region: CASSTGRINEKLFF. CDR3 DNA sequence: TGCGCCAGCAGCACGGGACGGATTAATGAAAAACTGTTTTTT.

This CDR3 reads CASSPTGNSYEQYF. The CDR3 DNA follows: TGTGCCAGCAGCCCGACAGGGAATAGCTACGAGCAGTACTTC. The chain joins TRBV9 to TRBJ2-7; 7 nucleotides line up with TRBD1. The CDR3 is 14 residues long. The V gene's germline CDR1 is SGDLS and CDR2 YYNGEE. V lost 4 bases to trimming and J lost 3 bases; unmatched junction nucleotides: 7. Variable domain in full (rest from reference TRBV9 and TRBJ2-7): DSGVTQTPKHLITATGQRVTLRCSPRSGDLSVYWYQQSLDQGLQFLIQYYNGEERAKGNILERFSAQQFPDLHSELNLSSLELGDSALYFCASSPTGNSYEQYFGPGTRLTVT.